What follows are 16 T cell receptor beta chains derived from one specimen sequenced in a study of identical twins. TCRdb independently ran MiXCR on the 5' RACE reads; one entry per CDR3 protein. This sample has about 250,000 distinct CDR3 sequences; 7.5% occur once, and the top ten carry about 5.8%. These data were also filed under a second study, of yellow fever vaccine responses in identical twins.

Sequencing was carried out using CD8+ T cells sorted from blood. The receptors shown here come from a woman aged 18 to 35 in good health.

This clonotype was seen ten or more times. This sequence joins TRBV7-9 and TRBJ1-2; D gene uncertain. The V end was cut by 1 base, the J end by 6 bases, with 12 bases between. Per germline, CDR1 SEHNR and CDR2 FQNEAQ (reference sequence). This CDR3 is built from 14 residues. Here the CDR3 DNA reads TGTGCCAGCAGCTTAGTGGGTTCCGGGCATGGCTACACCTTC. This translates into CASSLVGSGHGYTF.

Many counts were recorded for this clonotype. The chain has TRBV7-9 and TRBJ2-7; 7 bases are shared with TRBD2. CDR3 length: 12 amino acids. The germline V gene has CDR1 SEHNR and CDR2 FQNEAQ (reference sequence). The ends lost 4 bases at V and 7 bases at J; junction bases unmatched: 4. The CDR3 DNA reads TGTGCCAGCAGCTGGACTAGTTATGAGCAGTACTTC. Translation: CASSWTSYEQYF.

This clonotype was counted between two and nine times. The chain employs TRBV20-1 and TRBJ2-3; 14 positions match TRBD2. Germline CDR1 is DFQATT and CDR2 is SNEGSKA (reference sequence). The CDR3 is 17 amino acids. V gave up 0 bases and J gave up 2 bases; unmatched junction bases: 4. The CDR3: CSARDLTSGGATDTQYF. The CDR3 DNA sequence: TGCAGTGCTAGAGATCTGACTAGCGGGGGGGCCACAGATACGCAGTATTTT.

This clonotype has at least ten counts. This rearrangement joins TRBV29-1 to TRBJ2-1, with TRBD1 matching 10 bases. J gave up 5 bases and V 4 bases, and 8 bases lay outside the gene matches. This CDR3 region has 15 residues. The germline V gene encodes CDR1 SQVTM and CDR2 ANQGSEA. The CDR3 protein is CSVAPGTGDDNEQFF. CDR3 nucleotides: TGCAGCGTTGCACCAGGGACAGGGGACGACAATGAGCAGTTCTTC.

The rearrangement uses TRBV27 and TRBJ2-1; 10 nucleotides match TRBD2. The germline CDR1 and CDR2 sequences are MNHEY and SMNVEV (reference sequence). The ends lost 8 bases at V and 5 bases at J; junction bases unmatched: 6. The CDR3 is 14 residues long. The CDR3 sequence is CASAVLAGNNEQFF. The CDR3 nucleotides read TGTGCCAGCGCCGTACTAGCGGGGAACAATGAGCAGTTCTTC.

This chain links TRBV9 with TRBJ2-7; no clear D. CDR1 and CDR2 from the germline V gene are SGDLS and YYNGEE. V lost 3 bases and J lost 0, with 7 bases in between. The CDR3 has 13 residues. CDR3 coding DNA: TGTGCCAGCAGCGGTAGGGCCTCCTACGAGCAGTACTTC. It encodes CASSGRASYEQYF.

The sample holds many counts of this clonotype. V and J are TRBV28 and TRBJ1-2, with D possibly TRBD1 on 5 matching bases. The V end was cut by 7 bases, the J end by 7 bases, with 19 bases between. The CDR3 extends over 14 amino acids. The germline V gene encodes CDR1 MDHEN and CDR2 SYDVKM. The CDR3 DNA reads TGTGCCAGCATTCGGGGGGTTCAATTTGGTGGCTACACCTTC. As protein: CASIRGVQFGGYTF.

This clonotype was seen many times. This sequence joins TRBV28 and TRBJ2-3, with D unresolved. The CDR3 loop spans 13 amino acids. Germline V gene data show CDR1 as MDHEN and CDR2 as SYDVKM. V lost 3 bases and J 3 bases, leaving 7 bases between the germline ends. The DNA for the CDR3 is TGTGCCAGCAGTTTTCGGGCAACAGATACGCAGTATTTT. Translation: CASSFRATDTQYF.

This clonotype was seen only a few times. The V call is TRBV7-8, the J call TRBJ2-7; D could derive from TRBD1 or TRBD2 (6 bases each). Germline V gives CDR1 SGHVS, CDR2 FQNEAQ. This CDR3 has 16 residues. V was trimmed by 5 bases and J by 1 base, leaving 18 bases between them. CDR3 protein: CASSPKGGVWSYEQYV. The CDR3 DNA is TGTGCCAGCAGCCCCAAGGGGGGTGTGTGGTCCTACGAGCAGTACGTC.

This chain uses TRBV20-1 with TRBJ2-7, with a tentative D call TRBD2 (5 bases). The germline CDR1 and CDR2 sequences are DFQATT and SNEGSKA (reference sequence). Trimming cost V 2 bases and J 9 bases, with 17 bases left between them. This CDR3 is 13 amino acids long. The CDR3, as DNA: TGCAGTGCTAGATCCGGGATACCTTTTCGGCAGTACTTC. It encodes CSARSGIPFRQYF.

There are a few counts of this clonotype. The chain employs TRBV10-3 and TRBJ2-7, with 10 nucleotides matching TRBD2. The V gene's germline CDR1 is ENHRY and CDR2 SYGVKD. The CDR3 length is 16 residues. With 0 bases clipped from V and 3 bases from J, the junction kept 5 bases outside the gene matches. This CDR3 reads CAISESLAGGNYEQYF. DNA of the CDR3: TGTGCCATCAGTGAGTCTTTAGCGGGAGGCAACTACGAGCAGTACTTC.

The table lists this clonotype with many counts. The chain has TRBV6-2 or TRBV6-3 and TRBJ1-1; 7 bases match TRBD1. The germline CDR1 and CDR2 sequences are MNHEY and SVGEGT. After removal of 1 base from V and 0 bases from J, the junction contained 5 bases not matched to a gene. The CDR3 runs to 16 residues. The CDR3 here is CASSYYSTGMNTEAFF. The CDR3 nucleotides are TGTGCCAGCAGTTACTACTCGACAGGGATGAACACTGAAGCTTTCTTT.

The chain couples TRBV15 to TRBJ2-5; TRBD2 matches 12 bases. Germline CDR1 reads LNHNV; CDR2 reads YYDKDF (reference sequence). The trim removed 0 bases at V and 1 base at J, leaving 3 bases unmatched. The CDR3 extends over 17 amino acids. The CDR3 region is CATSRELAGGSQETQYF. The CDR3, as DNA: TGTGCCACCAGCAGAGAACTAGCGGGGGGCTCCCAAGAGACCCAGTACTTC.

This clonotype occurred many times. The rearrangement joins TRBV24-1 to TRBJ1-1, with no clear D. This CDR3 has 17 residues. With 0 bases removed from V and 0 bases from J, the gap between germline ends came to 13 bases. CDR1 is KGHDR, CDR2 SFDVKD, per germline. The CDR3 here is CATSDLADGELNTEAFF. The DNA of the CDR3 is TGTGCCACCAGTGATTTGGCAGACGGAGAATTGAACACTGAAGCTTTCTTT.

J is TRBJ2-2 and V is TRBV7-9; TRBD1 is a possible D gene (5 bases). CDR3 length equals 14 residues. Trimming left V 5 bases short and J 6 bases short, with 13 bases between. CDR1 SEHNR and CDR2 FQNEAQ come from the germline V gene (reference sequence). In nucleotides, the CDR3 is TGTGCCAGCAGCACCCCGGACAATGCCGGGGAGCTGTTTTTT. This codes for CASSTPDNAGELFF.

This clonotype was observed at least ten times. The V gene is TRBV5-1, the J gene TRBJ1-1, with TRBD1 matching over 7 bases. J gave up 0 bases and V 0 bases, and 2 bases lay outside the gene matches. Germline V lookup: CDR1 SGHRS, CDR2 YFSETQ. This CDR3 has 15 amino acids. The CDR3 DNA is TGCGCCAGCAGCTTGGCAGGGGGTTTGAACACTGAAGCTTTCTTT. Amino acids: CASSLAGGLNTEAFF.